What follows is one T cell receptor (beta chain) and its context. As yet, its antigen is unknown. This sample is part of a study of cytomegalovirus exposure and HLA in healthy donors. This CDR3 is built from 13 residues. Germline-derived CDR1 and CDR2 are SQVTM and ANQGSEA. With V trimmed by 6 bases and J by 2 bases, 4 bases remained unmatched. Points from the study as a whole: In vitro, a few CMV-associated chains proved specific for CMV antigens. Cytomegalovirus association was assigned to about 180 TCR beta chains.

Clones were read by immunoSEQ multiplex PCR, and TCRdb kept only the in-frame ones, dropping some. The table shows 200,000 to 250,000 clones, with roughly 91% occurring only once. The clonotype originates from a woman aged 18-29 years in good health and CMV-seropositive. This chain joins TRBV29-1 and TRBJ2-3, with TRBD2 matching over 8 bases. Sequenced material: PBMCs. CDR3 residues: CSVQAGVTDTQYF. The CDR3 region has the DNA TGCAGCGTCCAAGCGGGAGTCACAGATACGCAGTATTTT.